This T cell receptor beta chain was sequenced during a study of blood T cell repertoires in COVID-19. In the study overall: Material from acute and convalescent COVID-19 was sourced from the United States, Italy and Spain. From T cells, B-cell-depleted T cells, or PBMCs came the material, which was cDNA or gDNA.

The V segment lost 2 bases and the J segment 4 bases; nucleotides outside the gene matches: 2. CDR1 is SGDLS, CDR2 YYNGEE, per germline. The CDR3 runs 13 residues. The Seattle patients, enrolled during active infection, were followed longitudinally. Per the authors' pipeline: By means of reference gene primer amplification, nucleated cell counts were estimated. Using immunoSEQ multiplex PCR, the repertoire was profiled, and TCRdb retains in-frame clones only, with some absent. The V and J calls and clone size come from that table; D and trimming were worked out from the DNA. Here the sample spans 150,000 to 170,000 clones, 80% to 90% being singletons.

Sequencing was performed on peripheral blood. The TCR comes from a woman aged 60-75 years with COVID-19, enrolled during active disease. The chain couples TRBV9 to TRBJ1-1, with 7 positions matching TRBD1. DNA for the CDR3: TGTGCCAGCAGCGTGCAGGGGGTCACTGAAGCTTTCTTT. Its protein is CASSVQGVTEAFF. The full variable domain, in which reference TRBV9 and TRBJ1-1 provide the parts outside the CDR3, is DSGVTQTPKHLITATGQRVTLRCSPRSGDLSVYWYQQSLDQGLQFLIQYYNGEERAKGNILERFSAQQFPDLHSELNLSSLELGDSALYFCASSVQGVTEAFFGQGTRLTVV.